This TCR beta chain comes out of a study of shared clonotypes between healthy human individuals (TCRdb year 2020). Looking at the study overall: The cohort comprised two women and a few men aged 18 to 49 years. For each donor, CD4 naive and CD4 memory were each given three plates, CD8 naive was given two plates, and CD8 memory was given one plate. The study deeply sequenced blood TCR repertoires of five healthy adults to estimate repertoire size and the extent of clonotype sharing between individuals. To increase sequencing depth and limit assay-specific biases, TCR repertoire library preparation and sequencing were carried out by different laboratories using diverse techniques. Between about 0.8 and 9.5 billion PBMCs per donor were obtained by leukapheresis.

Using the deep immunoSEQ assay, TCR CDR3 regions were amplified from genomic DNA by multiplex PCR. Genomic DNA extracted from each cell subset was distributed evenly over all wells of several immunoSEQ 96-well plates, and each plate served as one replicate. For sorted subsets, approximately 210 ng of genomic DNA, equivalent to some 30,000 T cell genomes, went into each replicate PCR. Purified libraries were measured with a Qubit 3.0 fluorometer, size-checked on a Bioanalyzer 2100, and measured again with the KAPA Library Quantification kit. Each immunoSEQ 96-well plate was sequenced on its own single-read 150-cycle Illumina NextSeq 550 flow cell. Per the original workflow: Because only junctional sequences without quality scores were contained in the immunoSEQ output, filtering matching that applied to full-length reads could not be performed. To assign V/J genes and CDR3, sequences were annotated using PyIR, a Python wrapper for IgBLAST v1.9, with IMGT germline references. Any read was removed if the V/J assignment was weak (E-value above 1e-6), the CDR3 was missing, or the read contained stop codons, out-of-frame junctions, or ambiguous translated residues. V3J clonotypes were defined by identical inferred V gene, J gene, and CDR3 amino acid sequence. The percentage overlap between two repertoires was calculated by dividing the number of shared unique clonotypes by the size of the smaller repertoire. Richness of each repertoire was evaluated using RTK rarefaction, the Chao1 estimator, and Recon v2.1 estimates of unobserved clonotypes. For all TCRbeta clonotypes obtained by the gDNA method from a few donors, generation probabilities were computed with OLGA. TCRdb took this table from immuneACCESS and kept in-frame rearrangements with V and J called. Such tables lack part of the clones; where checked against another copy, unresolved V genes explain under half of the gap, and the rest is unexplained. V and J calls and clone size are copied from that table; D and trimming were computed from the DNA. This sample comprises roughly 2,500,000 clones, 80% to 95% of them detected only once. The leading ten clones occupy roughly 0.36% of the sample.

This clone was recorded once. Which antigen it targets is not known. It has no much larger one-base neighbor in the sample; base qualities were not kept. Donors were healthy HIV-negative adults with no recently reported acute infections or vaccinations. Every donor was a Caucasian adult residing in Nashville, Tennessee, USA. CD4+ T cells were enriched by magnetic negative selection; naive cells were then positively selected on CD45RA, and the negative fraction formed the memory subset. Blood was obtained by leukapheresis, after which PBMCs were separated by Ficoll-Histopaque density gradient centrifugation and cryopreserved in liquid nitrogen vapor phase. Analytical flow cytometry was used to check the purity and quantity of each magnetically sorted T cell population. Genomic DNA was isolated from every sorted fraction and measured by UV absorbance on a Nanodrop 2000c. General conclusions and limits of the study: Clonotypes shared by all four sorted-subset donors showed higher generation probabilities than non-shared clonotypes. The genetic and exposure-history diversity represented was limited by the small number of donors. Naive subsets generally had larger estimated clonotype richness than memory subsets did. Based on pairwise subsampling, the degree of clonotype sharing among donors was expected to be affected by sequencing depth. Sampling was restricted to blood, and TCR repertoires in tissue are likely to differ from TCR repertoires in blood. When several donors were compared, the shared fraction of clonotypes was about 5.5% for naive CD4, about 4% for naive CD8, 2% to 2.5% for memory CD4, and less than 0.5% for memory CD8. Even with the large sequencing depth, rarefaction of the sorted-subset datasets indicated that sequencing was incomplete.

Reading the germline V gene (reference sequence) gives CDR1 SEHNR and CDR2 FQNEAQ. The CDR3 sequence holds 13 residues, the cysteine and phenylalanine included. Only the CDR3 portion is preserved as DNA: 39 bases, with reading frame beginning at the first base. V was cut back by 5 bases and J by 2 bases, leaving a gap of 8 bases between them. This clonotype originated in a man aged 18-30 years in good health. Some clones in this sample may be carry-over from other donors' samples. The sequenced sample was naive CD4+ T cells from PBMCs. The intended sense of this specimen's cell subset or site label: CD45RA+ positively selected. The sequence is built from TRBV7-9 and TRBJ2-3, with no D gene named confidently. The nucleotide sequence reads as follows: TGTGCCAGCAGCCCGGCTAACACAGATACGCAGTATTTT. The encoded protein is CASSPANTDTQYF.